This TCR beta chain is drawn from a study of cytomegalovirus exposure and HLA in healthy donors. This clone has only one observation. Its antigen is not identified. This table comes from immunoSEQ multiplex PCR, and its TCRdb copy is limited to in-frame clones, with some not included. The sample gives 240,000 or so clones, approximately 83% of which show up once; 1% to 1.5% is in the top ten. Study-level results: Most TCR sequences showed up rarely, but some public TCRs showed up in many donors.

Sample: PBMCs. The origin of this receptor is a woman aged 30 to 39 in good health and CMV-seropositive.

DNA of the CDR3: TGCGCCAGCAGCTCACAGGATAAAGCTTTCTTT. Residues: CASSSQDKAFF. J is TRBJ1-1 and V is TRBV5-1, with D perhaps TRBD1 (5 bases). Per the germline V gene, CDR1 is SGHRS and CDR2 is YFSETQ. This CDR3 has 11 amino acids. The V gene lost 3 bases and the J gene lost 9 bases, with 9 bases spanning the gap.